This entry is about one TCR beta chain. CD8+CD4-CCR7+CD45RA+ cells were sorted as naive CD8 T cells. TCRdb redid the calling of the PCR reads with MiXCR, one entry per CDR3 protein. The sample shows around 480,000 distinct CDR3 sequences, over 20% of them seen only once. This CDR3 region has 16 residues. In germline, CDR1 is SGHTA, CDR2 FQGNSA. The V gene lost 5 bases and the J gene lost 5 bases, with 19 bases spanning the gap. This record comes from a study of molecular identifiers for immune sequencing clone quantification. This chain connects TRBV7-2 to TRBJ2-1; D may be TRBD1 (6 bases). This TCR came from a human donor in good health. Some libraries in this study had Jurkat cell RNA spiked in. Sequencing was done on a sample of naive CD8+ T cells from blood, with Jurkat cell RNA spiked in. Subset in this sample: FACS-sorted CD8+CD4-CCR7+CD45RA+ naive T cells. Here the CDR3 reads CASSPGAGWSHNEQFF. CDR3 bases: TGTGCCAGCAGCCCAGGGGCGGGTTGGTCACACAATGAGCAGTTCTTC.